The present TCR beta chain was sequenced within a study of blood T cell repertoires in COVID-19. About the study: The study drew acute and convalescent COVID-19 samples from the United States, Italy and Spain.

Repertoires were generated with immunoSEQ multiplex PCR, while TCRdb's copy carries only in-frame clones and drops some. The data show roughly 160,000 clones, with approximately 80% seen just once and roughly 13% held by the top ten. CDR3 size: 10 residues. Germline lookup yields CDR1 SEHNR and CDR2 FQNEAQ (reference sequence). J gave up 4 bases and V 11 bases, and 1 base lay outside the gene matches. Symptom resolution, clearance, or two negative PCRs marked donors in Cohort 3 as recovered. This chain connects TRBV7-9 to TRBJ2-5; 7 bases line up with TRBD2. The clonotype comes from a woman aged 55 to 70 who had recovered from COVID-19. Sequences were obtained from PBMCs or T cells enriched from blood (not recorded which). The CDR3 nucleotides are TGTGCCTCGGGGGGAGAGACCCAGTACTTC. It encodes CASGGETQYF.